This entry concerns a single T cell receptor beta chain. These data belong to a study of beta chain features in type 1 diabetes. J gave up 0 bases and V 7 bases, and 8 bases lay outside the gene matches. Germline CDR1 MNHNY, CDR2 SVGAGI (reference sequence). The CDR3 runs to 15 residues. The investigators reverse transcribed all of the isolated RNA, so they sequenced expressed TCRB transcripts. Repertoires were generated with immunoSEQ multiplex PCR, while TCRdb's copy carries only in-frame clones and drops some. This table holds hundreds of thousands of clones, roughly 15% found once. The rearrangement joins TRBV6-6 to TRBJ2-5, with TRBD2 matching 7 bases. The sequencing sample was made of central memory CD4+ T cells from blood. The TCR comes from a man aged 25 to 40 in good health. CDR3 nucleotide sequence: TGTGCCAGCACCCCTTTGGGGGGGGACCAAGAGACCCAGTACTTC. Encoded protein: CASTPLGGDQETQYF.